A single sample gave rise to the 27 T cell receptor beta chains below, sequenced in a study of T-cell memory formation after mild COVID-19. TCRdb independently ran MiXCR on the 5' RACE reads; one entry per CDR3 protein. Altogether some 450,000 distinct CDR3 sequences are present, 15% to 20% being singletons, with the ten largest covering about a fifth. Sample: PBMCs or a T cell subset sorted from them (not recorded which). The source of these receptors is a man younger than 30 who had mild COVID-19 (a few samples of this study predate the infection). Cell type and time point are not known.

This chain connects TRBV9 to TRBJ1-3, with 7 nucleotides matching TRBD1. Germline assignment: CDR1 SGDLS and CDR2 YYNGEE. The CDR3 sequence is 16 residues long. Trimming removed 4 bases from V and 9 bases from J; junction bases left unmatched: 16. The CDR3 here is CASSPRRRQGDATIYF. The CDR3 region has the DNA TGTGCCAGCAGCCCAAGACGGCGACAGGGTGACGCCACCATATATTTT.

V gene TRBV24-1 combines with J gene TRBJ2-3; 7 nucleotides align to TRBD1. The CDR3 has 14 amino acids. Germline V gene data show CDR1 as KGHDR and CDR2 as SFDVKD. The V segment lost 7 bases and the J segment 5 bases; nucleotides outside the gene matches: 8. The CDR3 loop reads CATSPGTAGDTQYF. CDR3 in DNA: TGTGCCACCAGCCCCGGGACAGCTGGAGATACGCAGTATTTT.

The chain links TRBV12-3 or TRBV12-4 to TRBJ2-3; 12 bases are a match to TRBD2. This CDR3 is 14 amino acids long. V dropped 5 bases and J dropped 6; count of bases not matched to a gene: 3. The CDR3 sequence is CASSTSGGIDTQYF. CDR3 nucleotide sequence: TGTGCCAGCAGTACTAGCGGGGGGATCGATACGCAGTATTTT.

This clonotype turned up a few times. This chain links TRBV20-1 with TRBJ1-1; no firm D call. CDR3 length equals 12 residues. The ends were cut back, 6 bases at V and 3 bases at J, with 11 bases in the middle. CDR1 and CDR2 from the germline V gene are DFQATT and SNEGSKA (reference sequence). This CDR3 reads CSAVRVDTEAFF. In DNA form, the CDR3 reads TGCAGTGCCGTACGGGTGGACACTGAAGCTTTCTTT.

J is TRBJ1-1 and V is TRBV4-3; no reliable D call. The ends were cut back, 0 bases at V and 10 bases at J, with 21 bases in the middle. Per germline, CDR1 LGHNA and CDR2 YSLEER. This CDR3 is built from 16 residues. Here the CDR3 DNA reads TGCGCCAGCAGCCAAGATCTTTTGGACCAAAAGAGGAGAGCTTTCTTT. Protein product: CASSQDLLDQKRRAFF.

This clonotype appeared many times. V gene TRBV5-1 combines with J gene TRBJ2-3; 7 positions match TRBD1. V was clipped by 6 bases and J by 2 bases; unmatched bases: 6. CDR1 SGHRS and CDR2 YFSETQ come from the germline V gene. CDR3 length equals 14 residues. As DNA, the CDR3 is TGCGCCAGCATAGGGGGACAGACCACAGATACGCAGTATTTT. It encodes CASIGGQTTDTQYF.

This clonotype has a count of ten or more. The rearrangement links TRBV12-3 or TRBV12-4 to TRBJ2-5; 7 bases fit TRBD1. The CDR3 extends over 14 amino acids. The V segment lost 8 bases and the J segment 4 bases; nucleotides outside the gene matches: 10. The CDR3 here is CASLRTGSSETQYF. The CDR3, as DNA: TGTGCCAGCTTACGGACAGGTTCATCAGAGACCCAGTACTTC.

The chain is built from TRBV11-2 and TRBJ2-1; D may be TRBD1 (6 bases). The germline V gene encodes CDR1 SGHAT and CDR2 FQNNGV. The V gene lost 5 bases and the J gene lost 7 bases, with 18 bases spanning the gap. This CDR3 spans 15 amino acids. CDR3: CASSPTDRRGNEQFF. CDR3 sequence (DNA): TGTGCCAGCAGCCCCACGGACCGCAGGGGAAATGAGCAGTTCTTC.

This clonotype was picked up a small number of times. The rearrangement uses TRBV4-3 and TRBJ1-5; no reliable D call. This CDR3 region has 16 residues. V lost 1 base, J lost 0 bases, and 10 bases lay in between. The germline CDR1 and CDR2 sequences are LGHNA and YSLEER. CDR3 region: CASSQGPRNSNQPQHF. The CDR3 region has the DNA TGCGCCAGCAGCCAAGGGCCCCGAAATAGCAATCAGCCCCAGCATTTT.

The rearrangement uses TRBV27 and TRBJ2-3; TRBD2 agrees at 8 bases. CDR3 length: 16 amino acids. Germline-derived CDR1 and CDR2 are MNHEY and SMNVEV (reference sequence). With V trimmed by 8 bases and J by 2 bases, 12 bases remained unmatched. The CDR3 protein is CASVRFGGAFTDTQYF. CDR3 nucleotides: TGTGCCAGCGTCCGTTTCGGGGGGGCCTTCACAGATACGCAGTATTTT.

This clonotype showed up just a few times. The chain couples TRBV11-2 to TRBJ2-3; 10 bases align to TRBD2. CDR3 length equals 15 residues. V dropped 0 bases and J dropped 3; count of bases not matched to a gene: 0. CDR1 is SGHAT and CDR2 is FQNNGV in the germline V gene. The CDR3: CASSLEAGGTDTQYF. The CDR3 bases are TGTGCCAGCAGCTTAGAAGCGGGGGGGACAGATACGCAGTATTTT.

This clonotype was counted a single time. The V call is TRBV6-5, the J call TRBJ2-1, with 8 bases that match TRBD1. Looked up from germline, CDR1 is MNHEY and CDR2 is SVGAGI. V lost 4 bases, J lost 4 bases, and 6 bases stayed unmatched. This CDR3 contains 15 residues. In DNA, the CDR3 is TGTGCCAGCAGTTCCGCCGGGACAGGATACAATGAGCAGTTCTTC. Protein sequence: CASSSAGTGYNEQFF.

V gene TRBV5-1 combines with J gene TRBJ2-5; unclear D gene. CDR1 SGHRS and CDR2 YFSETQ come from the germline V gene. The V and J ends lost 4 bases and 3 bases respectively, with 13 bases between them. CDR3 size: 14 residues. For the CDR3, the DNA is TGCGCCAGCAGCCCTGAAAGGCAGGAAGAGACCCAGTACTTC. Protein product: CASSPERQEETQYF.

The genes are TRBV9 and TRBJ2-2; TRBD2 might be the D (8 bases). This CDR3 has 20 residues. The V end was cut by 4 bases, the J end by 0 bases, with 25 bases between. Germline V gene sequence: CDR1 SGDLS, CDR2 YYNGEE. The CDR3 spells CASSLRQGSAGATNTGELFF. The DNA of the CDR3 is TGTGCCAGCAGCCTGCGACAGGGATCAGCGGGGGCCACGAACACCGGGGAGCTGTTTTTT.

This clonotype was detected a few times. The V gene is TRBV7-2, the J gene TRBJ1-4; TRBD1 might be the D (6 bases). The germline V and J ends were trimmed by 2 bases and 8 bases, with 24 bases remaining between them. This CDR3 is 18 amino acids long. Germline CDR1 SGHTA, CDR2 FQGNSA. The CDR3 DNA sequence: TGTGCCAGCAGCTTAATCGGCGTGGGACATTCGGTGGGGGAAAAACTGTTTTTT. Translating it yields CASSLIGVGHSVGEKLFF.

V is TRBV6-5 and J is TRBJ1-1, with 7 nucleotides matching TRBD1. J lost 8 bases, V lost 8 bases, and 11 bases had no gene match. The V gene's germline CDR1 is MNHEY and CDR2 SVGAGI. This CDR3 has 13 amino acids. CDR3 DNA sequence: TGTGCCAGCCAAGGGCCGTTACAGGGGGAAGCTTTCTTT. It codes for CASQGPLQGEAFF.

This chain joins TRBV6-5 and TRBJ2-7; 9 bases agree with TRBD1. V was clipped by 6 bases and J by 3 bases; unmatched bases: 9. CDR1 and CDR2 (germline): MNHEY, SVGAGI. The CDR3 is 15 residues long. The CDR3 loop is CASSRTGTGYYEQYV. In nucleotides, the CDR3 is TGTGCCAGCAGCCGGACCGGGACAGGGTACTACGAGCAGTACGTC.

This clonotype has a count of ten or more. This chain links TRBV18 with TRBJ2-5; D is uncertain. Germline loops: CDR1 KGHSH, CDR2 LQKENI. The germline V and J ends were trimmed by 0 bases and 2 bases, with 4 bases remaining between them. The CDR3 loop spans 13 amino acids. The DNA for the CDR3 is TGTGCCAGCTCACCACCGGCGCAAGAGACCCAGTACTTC. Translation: CASSPPAQETQYF.

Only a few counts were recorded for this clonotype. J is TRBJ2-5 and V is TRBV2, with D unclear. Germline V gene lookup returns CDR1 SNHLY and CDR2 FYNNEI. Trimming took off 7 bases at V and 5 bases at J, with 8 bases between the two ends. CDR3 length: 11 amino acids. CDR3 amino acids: CASMIGETQYF. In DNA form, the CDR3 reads TGTGCCAGCATGATCGGGGAGACCCAGTACTTC.

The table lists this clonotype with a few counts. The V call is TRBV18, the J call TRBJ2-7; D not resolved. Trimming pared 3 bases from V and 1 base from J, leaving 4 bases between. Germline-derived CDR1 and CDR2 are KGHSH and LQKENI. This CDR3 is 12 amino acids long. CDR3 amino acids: CASSPYSYEQYF. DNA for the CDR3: TGTGCCAGCTCACCTTATTCCTACGAGCAGTACTTC.

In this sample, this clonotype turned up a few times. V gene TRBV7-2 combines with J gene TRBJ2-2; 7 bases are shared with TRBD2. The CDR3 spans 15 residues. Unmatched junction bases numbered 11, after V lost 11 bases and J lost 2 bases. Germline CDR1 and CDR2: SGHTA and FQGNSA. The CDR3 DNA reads TGTGCCTCCGTTCGGCGGGGGATTAACACCGGGGAGCTGTTTTTT. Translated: CASVRRGINTGELFF.

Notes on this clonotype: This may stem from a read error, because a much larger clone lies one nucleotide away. The CDR3, as DNA: TGCGCCAGCAGCTTGGAGGTGGCCTCTAGAACAGATACGCAGTATTTT. It yields the protein CASSLEVASRTDTQYF. This chain connects TRBV5-1 to TRBJ2-3, with unresolved D. This CDR3 region has 16 residues. CDR1 is SGHRS and CDR2 is YFSETQ in the germline V gene. V gave up 0 bases and J gave up 3 bases, with 14 bases separating them.

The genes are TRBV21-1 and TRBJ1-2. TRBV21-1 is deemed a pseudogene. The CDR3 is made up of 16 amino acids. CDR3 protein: CASSNVTADTNYGYTF. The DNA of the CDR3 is TGTGCCAGCAGCAACGTAACGGCAGACACGAACTATGGCTACACCTTC.

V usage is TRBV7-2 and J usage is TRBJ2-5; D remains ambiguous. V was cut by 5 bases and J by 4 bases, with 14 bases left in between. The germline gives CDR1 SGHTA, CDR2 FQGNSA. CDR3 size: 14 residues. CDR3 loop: CASSLYLSAETQYF. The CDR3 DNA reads TGTGCCAGCAGCCTATATCTGTCTGCAGAGACCCAGTACTTC.

The CDR3 sequence: CASRGDLMNTEAFF. The CDR3 DNA reads as TGTGCCAGCAGGGGGGACCTCATGAACACTGAAGCTTTCTTT. This chain links TRBV7-2 with TRBJ1-1, with D perhaps TRBD1 (5 bases). CDR1 is SGHTA, CDR2 FQGNSA, per germline. This CDR3 comprises 14 residues. Trimming left V 6 bases short and J 0 bases short, with 11 bases between. The full variable domain, in which reference TRBV7-2 and TRBJ1-1 provide the parts outside the CDR3, is GAGVSQSPSNKVTEKGKDVELRCDPISGHTALYWYRQSLGQGLEFLIYFQGNSAPDKSGLPSDRFSAERTGGSVSTLTIQRTQQEDSAVYLCASRGDLMNTEAFFGQGTRLTVV.

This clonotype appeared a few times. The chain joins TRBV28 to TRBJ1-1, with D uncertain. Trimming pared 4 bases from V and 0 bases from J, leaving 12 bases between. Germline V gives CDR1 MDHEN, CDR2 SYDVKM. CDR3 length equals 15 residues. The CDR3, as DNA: TGTGCCAGCAGTTCTCCCGTCGGACTGAACACTGAAGCTTTCTTT. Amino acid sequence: CASSSPVGLNTEAFF.

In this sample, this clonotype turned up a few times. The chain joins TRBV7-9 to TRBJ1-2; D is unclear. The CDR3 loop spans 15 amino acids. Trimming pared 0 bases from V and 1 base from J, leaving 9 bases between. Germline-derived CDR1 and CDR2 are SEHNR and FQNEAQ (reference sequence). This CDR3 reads CASSLAGAFNYGYTF. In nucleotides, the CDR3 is TGTGCCAGCAGCTTAGCGGGAGCTTTTAACTATGGCTACACCTTC.